Below, 8 T cell receptor beta chains from the same sample are listed, as sequenced in a study of response to subunit inactivated influenza vaccine. TCRdb recomputed calls from the RT-PCR reads with MiXCR, one row per CDR3 protein. The data contain around 580,000 distinct CDR3 sequences, approximately 12% of them seen just once; the ten biggest clones take up approximately 10%. This specimen was PBMCs from blood, taken on the day of vaccination. These receptors all come from a man aged 50-60 years who received an inactivated influenza vaccine.

This clonotype showed up many times. The chain has TRBV28 and TRBJ2-6; 7 bases match TRBD1. CDR1 and CDR2 (germline): MDHEN, SYDVKM. This CDR3 spans 20 amino acids. The ends lost 4 bases at V and 0 bases at J; junction bases unmatched: 15. CDR3 in DNA: TGTGCCAGCAGTTCCCTCTTTTTGAGGGGGCACAGCTCTGGGGCCAACGTCCTGACTTTC. It specifies CASSSLFLRGHSSGANVLTF.

This clonotype was seen ten or more times. The V call is TRBV6-5, the J call TRBJ2-7; 11 nucleotides align to TRBD1. From germline, CDR1 is MNHEY and CDR2 SVGAGI. This CDR3 region has 16 residues. Unmatched junction bases numbered 11, after V lost 5 bases and J lost 5 bases. CDR3 sequence (DNA): TGTGCCAGCAGTAACCGACGGACAGGGGGCATGAACGAGCAGTACTTC. Protein product: CASSNRRTGGMNEQYF.

This clonotype was counted at least ten times. The chain recombines TRBV10-3 with TRBJ2-7; D gene ambiguous. Germline V gene lookup returns CDR1 ENHRY and CDR2 SYGVKD. This CDR3 is 13 amino acids long. Trimming shortened V by 6 bases and J by 4 bases, and 13 bases separated the two germline ends. The CDR3 region is CAIRPAWEYEQYF. The CDR3, as DNA: TGTGCCATCAGACCAGCATGGGAATACGAGCAGTACTTC.

This clonotype showed up many times. This chain joins TRBV7-2 and TRBJ2-5, with D perhaps matching TRBD1 (6 bases). Trimming shortened V by 6 bases and J by 3 bases, and 11 bases separated the two germline ends. The germline V gene has CDR1 SGHTA and CDR2 FQGNSA. The CDR3 is 13 amino acids. The chain's CDR3 is CASSYTGKETQYF. The CDR3 DNA is TGTGCCAGCAGTTATACAGGGAAAGAGACCCAGTACTTC.

The gene calls are TRBV29-1 and TRBJ2-3; tentative D call: TRBD2 (5 bases). The CDR3 covers 13 residues. Trimming removed 6 bases at V and 0 bases at J, with 10 bases between. Germline CDR1 is SQVTM and CDR2 is ANQGSEA. CDR3 DNA sequence: TGCAGCGTCAAAGCGGTTAGCACAGATACGCAGTATTTT. It translates to CSVKAVSTDTQYF.

This chain links TRBV7-2 with TRBJ2-7; perhaps TRBD2 as D (6 bases). The V gene lost 5 bases and the J gene lost 0 bases, with 17 bases spanning the gap. The CDR3 sequence is 16 residues long. In germline, CDR1 is SGHTA, CDR2 FQGNSA. CDR3 region: CASSPPGLLNSYEQYF. The DNA of the CDR3 is TGTGCCAGCAGCCCGCCGGGACTCCTAAACTCCTACGAGCAGTACTTC.

The chain links TRBV12-3 or TRBV12-4 to TRBJ2-7, with TRBD2 identical over 10 bases. There are 15 residues in the CDR3. V lost 3 bases, J lost 5 bases, and 7 bases stayed unmatched. The CDR3, as DNA: TGTGCCAGCAGTTTTCGAGCGGGGGGGCCCAACGAGCAGTACTTC. Its translation is CASSFRAGGPNEQYF.

This clonotype was recorded many times. The chain has TRBV27 and TRBJ2-1; 13 bases line up with TRBD2. Germline CDR1 MNHEY, CDR2 SMNVEV (reference sequence). CDR3 length: 19 amino acids. J gave up 7 bases and V 4 bases, and 16 bases lay outside the gene matches. As DNA, the CDR3 is TGTGCCAGCAGTTCCGGACTAGCGGGAGAGTCGATGATGAGTAATGAGCAGTTCTTC. It translates to CASSSGLAGESMMSNEQFF.